These 21 T cell receptor beta chains originate from one sample sequenced in a study of T cell responses to AZD1222 COVID-19 vaccine. Using immunoSEQ multiplex PCR, the repertoire was profiled, and TCRdb retains in-frame clones only, with some absent. The sample consists of approximately 110,000 clones, 65% to 90% of them appearing once. Source: peripheral blood, taken on day 0 of AZD1222 vaccination. Receptors originate from an adult in good health.

This rearrangement joins TRBV6-2 or TRBV6-3 to TRBJ1-3; perhaps TRBD1 as D (5 bases). The CDR3 has 15 residues. V lost 4 bases, J lost 3 bases, and 13 bases lay in between. Germline-derived CDR1 and CDR2 are MNHEY and SVGEGT. This CDR3 is CASSFRQPYGNTIYF. In nucleotides, the CDR3 is TGTGCCAGCAGTTTTCGACAGCCTTATGGAAACACCATATATTTT.

In its sample, this clone was seen once. The V and J genes are TRBV2 and TRBJ1-2; D may be TRBD1 (5 bases). V lost 2 bases and J lost 6, with 19 bases in between. This CDR3 is built from 16 residues. The germline V gene encodes CDR1 SNHLY and CDR2 FYNNEI. The CDR3 spells CASSETGAPPRDGYTF. The CDR3 nucleotides are TGTGCCAGCAGTGAAACAGGTGCCCCTCCAAGGGATGGCTACACCTTC.

This clone was found once. This chain connects TRBV3-1 (or the pseudogene TRBV3-2) to TRBJ1-3, with D possibly being TRBD1 (5 bases). Trimming cost V 7 bases and J 0 bases, with 13 bases left between them. This CDR3 has 15 residues. CDR1 LGHDT and CDR2 YNNKEL come from the germline V gene (reference sequence). In nucleotides, the CDR3 is TGTGCCAGCACCAGGTGGGGGGACTCTGGAAACACCATATATTTT. It specifies CASTRWGDSGNTIYF.

This clone has more than one count but fewer than ten. This chain uses TRBV5-5 with TRBJ2-7; no reliable D call. The CDR3 spans 11 residues. Trimming took 4 bases from V and 6 from J, leaving 8 bases between them. Germline V gene sequence: CDR1 SGHKS, CDR2 YYEKEE (reference sequence). The CDR3 spells CASSNWAEQYF. For the CDR3, the DNA is TGTGCCAGCAGCAACTGGGCCGAGCAGTACTTC.

The chain links TRBV28 to TRBJ2-2; D is ambiguous. Germline loops: CDR1 MDHEN, CDR2 SYDVKM. V was cut by 5 bases and J by 1 base, with 11 bases left in between. The CDR3 length is 15 residues. The CDR3 reads CASSLDIGNTGELFF. CDR3 bases: TGTGCCAGCAGTCTTGATATAGGGAACACCGGGGAGCTGTTTTTT.

This rearrangement joins TRBV28 to TRBJ1-1; no clear D gene. The germline gives CDR1 MDHEN, CDR2 SYDVKM. Trimming stripped 1 base from V and 11 bases from J, with 11 bases between. The CDR3 contains 12 residues. CDR3 sequence reads: CASSLLGRRAFF. DNA for the CDR3: TGTGCCAGCAGTTTATTAGGGCGACGGGCTTTCTTT.

The rearrangement uses TRBV18 and TRBJ2-3; D is ambiguous. This CDR3 contains 16 residues. Germline CDR1 reads KGHSH; CDR2 reads LQKENI. V was cut by 3 bases and J by 1 base, with 14 bases left in between. The CDR3, as DNA: TGTGCCAGCTCACCTTCTGGGAAGGTGCGCACAGATACGCAGTATTTT. Amino acids: CASSPSGKVRTDTQYF.

The gene calls are TRBV6-5 and TRBJ1-5; D is undetermined. Trimming pared 6 bases from V and 4 bases from J, leaving 7 bases between. The CDR3 covers 12 residues. Germline V CDR1 and CDR2: MNHEY, SVGAGI. In nucleotides, the CDR3 is TGTGCCAGCAGGGACGGGAATCAGCCCCAGCATTTT. It is translated as CASRDGNQPQHF.

The J gene is TRBJ2-1, the V gene TRBV6-5, with 9 bases aligning to TRBD2. The junction had 7 bases not matched to a gene; V was cut back by 7 bases and J by 9 bases. Per the germline V gene, CDR1 is MNHEY and CDR2 is SVGAGI. This CDR3 region has 13 residues. Here the CDR3 reads CASTERGESEQFF. In nucleotides, the CDR3 is TGTGCCAGCACGGAGCGGGGGGAGAGTGAGCAGTTCTTC.

V gene TRBV28 combines with J gene TRBJ2-1; D might be TRBD2 (6 bases). CDR1 and CDR2 (germline): MDHEN, SYDVKM. This CDR3 contains 13 residues. Trimming took 6 bases from V and 10 from J, leaving 16 bases between them. CDR3 amino acids: CASSQYPGVEQFF. DNA of the CDR3: TGTGCCAGCAGCCAATATCCGGGGGTCGAGCAGTTCTTC. Complete variable domain (other parts from reference TRBV28 and TRBJ2-1): DVKVTQSSRYLVKRTGEKVFLECVQDMDHENMFWYRQDPGLGLRLIYFSYDVKMKEKGDIPEGYSVSREKKERFSLILESASTNQTSMYLCASSQYPGVEQFFGPGTRLTVL.

This chain joins TRBV3-1 (or the pseudogene TRBV3-2) and TRBJ2-5; no clear D gene. V was pared by 4 bases and J by 0 bases, with 12 bases between. CDR1 is LGHDT and CDR2 is YNNKEL in the germline V gene (reference sequence). The CDR3 has 15 residues. Written as DNA, the CDR3 is TGTGCCAGCAGCCGTCCTCTTCTTAACCAAGAGACCCAGTACTTC. It encodes CASSRPLLNQETQYF.

The chain has TRBV28 and TRBJ2-4; 7 bases are a match to TRBD1. With V trimmed by 4 bases and J by 9 bases, 12 bases remained unmatched. This CDR3 comprises 15 residues. Germline V gene lookup returns CDR1 MDHEN and CDR2 SYDVKM. CDR3 bases: TGTGCCAGCAGTTCTACTGACAGGGTGGGTGGCATTCAGTACTTC. It codes for CASSSTDRVGGIQYF.

The chain carries TRBV7-9 and TRBJ1-4, with 8 bases fitting TRBD1. The CDR3 runs to 13 residues. Germline trimming cut 4 bases from V and 10 bases from J; bases unmatched to any gene: 5. CDR1 is SEHNR and CDR2 is FQNEAQ in the germline V gene (reference sequence). CDR3 bases: TGTGCCAGCAGCTCGACAGGGGTCGGAAAACTGTTTTTT. Translation gives CASSSTGVGKLFF.

This clone was recorded a few times. This chain connects TRBV12-3 or TRBV12-4 to TRBJ1-5, with a weak D call TRBD1 (5 bases). This CDR3 has 13 residues. V lost 5 bases, J lost 9 bases, and 14 bases lay in between. The CDR3 protein is CASSGAATVPQHF. DNA of the CDR3: TGTGCCAGCAGTGGAGCGGCGACAGTGCCCCAGCATTTT.

The rearrangement links TRBV27 to TRBJ2-1; TRBD2 agrees at 11 bases. The CDR3 has 18 amino acids. Germline V CDR1 and CDR2: MNHEY, SMNVEV (reference sequence). The junction had 10 bases not matched to a gene; V was cut back by 6 bases and J by 0 bases. The CDR3 sequence: CASSLELAGVSSYNEQFF. For the CDR3, the DNA is TGTGCCAGCAGCTTGGAACTAGCGGGAGTGAGCTCCTACAATGAGCAGTTCTTC.

This clone was observed a handful of times. The rearrangement links TRBV7-9 to TRBJ1-1; D is possibly TRBD1 (5 bases). V was pared by 7 bases and J by 3 bases, with 12 bases between. The CDR3 loop spans 13 amino acids. Germline assignment: CDR1 SEHNR and CDR2 FQNEAQ (reference sequence). CDR3 sequence: CASTGRGDTEAFF. In DNA form, the CDR3 reads TGTGCCAGCACCGGCCGGGGGGACACTGAAGCTTTCTTT. The entire variable domain, with the rest obtained from reference TRBV7-9 and TRBJ1-1, is as follows: DTGVSQNPRHKITKRGQNVTFRCDPISEHNRLYWYRQTLGQGPEFLTYFQNEAQLEKSRLLSDRFSAERPKGSFSTLEIQRTEQGDSAMYLCASTGRGDTEAFFGQGTRLTVV.

V gene TRBV5-1 combines with J gene TRBJ2-3, with 10 bases matching TRBD1. The CDR3 covers 14 residues. V lost 4 bases and J lost 6; bases outside the gene matches: 5. The germline V gene encodes CDR1 SGHRS and CDR2 YFSETQ. The CDR3 loop is CASSQDRGADTQYF. The CDR3 DNA reads as TGCGCCAGCAGCCAGGACAGGGGGGCGGATACGCAGTATTTT.

This clone came up a few times. V gene TRBV11-2 combines with J gene TRBJ1-1; D gene uncertain. The germline V and J ends were trimmed by 4 bases and 7 bases, with 19 bases remaining between them. This CDR3 comprises 15 residues. From germline, CDR1 is SGHAT and CDR2 FQNNGV. This CDR3 is CASSSFPKKNDEAFF. The CDR3 nucleotides are TGTGCCAGCAGCTCCTTCCCTAAGAAGAATGATGAAGCTTTCTTT.

The chain couples TRBV9 to TRBJ2-2; TRBD2 agrees at 11 bases. The trim removed 7 bases at V and 4 bases at J, leaving 6 bases unmatched. This CDR3 is 15 amino acids long. Germline lookup yields CDR1 SGDLS and CDR2 YYNGEE. As DNA, the CDR3 is TGTGCCAGCGGGAGTAGCGGGAGGGGCACCGGGGAGCTGTTTTTT. Translation: CASGSSGRGTGELFF.

The V gene is TRBV5-1, the J gene TRBJ1-1; TRBD1 might be the D (6 bases). Germline assignment: CDR1 SGHRS and CDR2 YFSETQ. The V end lost 5 bases, the J end lost 3 bases, and 14 bases lay between the germline ends. The CDR3 is 14 residues long. The CDR3 reads CASRHRDIDTEAFF. In nucleotides, the CDR3 is TGCGCCAGCAGACACCGGGACATAGACACTGAAGCTTTCTTT.

This chain connects TRBV2 to TRBJ2-5; 16 bases line up with TRBD2. The CDR3 is 19 residues long. Unmatched junction bases numbered 12, after V lost 8 bases and J lost 0 bases. Germline V CDR1 and CDR2: SNHLY, FYNNEI. The chain's CDR3 is CASRVGGTSGGVYQETQYF. DNA of the CDR3: TGTGCCAGCCGGGTCGGTGGGACTAGCGGGGGGGTCTACCAAGAGACCCAGTACTTC. The full variable domain, rest sourced from reference TRBV2 and TRBJ2-5, is EPEVTQTPSHQVTQMGQEVILRCVPISNHLYFYWYRQILGQKVEFLVSFYNNEISEKSEIFDDQFSVERPDGSNFTLKIRSTKLEDSAMYFCASRVGGTSGGVYQETQYFGPGTRLLVL.